Below, 20 T cell receptor beta chains from the same sample are listed, as sequenced in a study of T-cell memory formation after mild COVID-19. A single record per CDR3 protein comes from TCRdb applying MiXCR to the 5' RACE reads. The sample records 200,000 to 300,000 distinct CDR3 sequences, more than 8% being singletons. Sequences were obtained from PBMCs or a T cell subset sorted from them (not recorded which). These receptors originate from a man younger than 30 who had mild COVID-19 (a few samples of this study predate the infection). Cell type and time point are not known.

This clonotype has at least ten counts. This chain joins TRBV12-3 or TRBV12-4 and TRBJ1-6, with D possibly matching TRBD1 (5 bases). V lost 6 bases and J 9 bases, leaving 18 bases between the germline ends. The length of the CDR3 is 15 residues. The CDR3 nucleotides read TGTGCCAGCAGCCCTGGGGGAGGGTCGGGTTCACCCCTCCACTTT. Encoded protein: CASSPGGGSGSPLHF.

The chain links TRBV30 to TRBJ1-4; no reliable D call. The CDR3 consists of 16 residues. The germline CDR1 and CDR2 sequences are GTSNPN and SVGIG (reference sequence). V lost 3 bases, J lost 2 bases, and 16 bases lay in between. The CDR3 spells CAWSSWVVSTNEKLFF. The DNA of the CDR3 is TGTGCCTGGAGCTCTTGGGTCGTCAGTACTAATGAAAAACTGTTTTTT.

This clonotype was picked up a small number of times. The CDR3 spells CASIGTAGTQYF. The CDR3, as DNA: TGTGCCAGCATAGGGACCGCAGGGACCCAGTACTTC. The rearrangement joins TRBV28 to TRBJ2-5; either TRBD1 or TRBD2 may fit D (5 bases each). The CDR3 loop spans 12 amino acids. Germline V lookup: CDR1 MDHEN, CDR2 SYDVKM. V gave up 7 bases and J gave up 7 bases, with 13 bases separating them.

V and J are TRBV5-1 and TRBJ1-3, with 7 positions matching TRBD1. This CDR3 contains 14 residues. V shed 4 bases and J 4 bases; nucleotides not matched to a gene: 5. Per germline, CDR1 SGHRS and CDR2 YFSETQ. The CDR3 loop is CASSEGTVGNTIYF. The CDR3 bases are TGCGCCAGCAGCGAGGGGACAGTCGGAAACACCATATATTTT.

The genes are TRBV15 and TRBJ2-3; TRBD1 matches 8 bases. There are 15 residues in the CDR3. Germline V gene sequence: CDR1 LNHNV, CDR2 YYDKDF (reference sequence). J was trimmed by 2 bases and V by 3 bases; bases with no gene match: 4. CDR3 residues: CATSRLTGATDTQYF. DNA for the CDR3: TGTGCCACCAGCAGGTTGACAGGGGCCACAGATACGCAGTATTTT.

The J gene is TRBJ2-3, the V gene TRBV5-1; TRBD1 might be the D (6 bases). The CDR3 is 14 amino acids. Germline V gives CDR1 SGHRS, CDR2 YFSETQ. V was cut by 7 bases and J by 2 bases, with 14 bases left in between. CDR3 nucleotides: TGCGCCAGCGGGTACAGGGTCCCCACAGATACGCAGTATTTT. It is translated as CASGYRVPTDTQYF.

The V and J genes are TRBV7-6 and TRBJ2-5, with D possibly TRBD2 on 6 matching bases. The CDR3 loop spans 14 amino acids. The V gene's germline CDR1 is SGHVS and CDR2 FNYEAQ. Trimming took off 6 bases at V and 4 bases at J, with 15 bases between the two ends. CDR3 nucleotide sequence: TGTGCCAGCAGTGTGGGGCGGGGTTTAGAGACCCAGTACTTC. Translating gives CASSVGRGLETQYF.

The sample holds a few counts of this clonotype. This sequence joins TRBV7-2 and TRBJ2-2; 8 nucleotides align to TRBD1. V shed 6 bases, J shed 4 bases, and the junction held 10 bases outside the gene matches. CDR3 length: 16 amino acids. Germline V gives CDR1 SGHTA, CDR2 FQGNSA. The CDR3 region has the DNA TGTGCCAGCAGTTCCGGGACAGGTGGTTTCACCGGGGAGCTGTTTTTT. Its translation: CASSSGTGGFTGELFF.

This clonotype was observed many times. The chain couples TRBV7-2 to TRBJ2-2, with D possibly TRBD2 on 6 matching bases. The CDR3 has 14 amino acids. Deletions cut 8 bases from V and 7 bases from J, with 17 bases between. CDR1 and CDR2 from the germline V gene are SGHTA and FQGNSA. CDR3 nucleotide sequence: TGTGCCAGCGGCGGGAACGCCGGGGGCGGGGAGCTGTTTTTT. Its protein product is CASGGNAGGGELFF.

This clonotype was found a few times. The gene calls are TRBV4-3 and TRBJ1-1; TRBD1 might be the D (5 bases). Between the trimmed V and J ends, which lost 0 bases and 5 bases, there was a span of 16 bases. This CDR3 has 16 residues. CDR1 LGHNA and CDR2 YSLEER come from the germline V gene. The CDR3 DNA sequence: TGCGCCAGCAGCCAAGAATCTAAGGGGCGAGGGACTGAAGCTTTCTTT. This codes for CASSQESKGRGTEAFF.

A few counts support this clonotype. This chain uses TRBV7-2 with TRBJ1-5, with D perhaps matching TRBD1 (5 bases). CDR3 length equals 13 residues. Germline assignment: CDR1 SGHTA and CDR2 FQGNSA. Trimming stripped 0 bases from V and 6 bases from J, with 6 bases between. The CDR3 coding sequence is TGTGCCAGCAGCTTAGCGACAGTTCAGCCCCAGCATTTT. This sequence encodes CASSLATVQPQHF.

J is TRBJ2-3 and V is TRBV20-1, with D possibly being TRBD1 or TRBD2 (5 bases each). There are 14 residues in the CDR3. V gave up 4 bases and J gave up 3 bases, with 14 bases separating them. The V gene's germline CDR1 is DFQATT and CDR2 SNEGSKA (reference sequence). In DNA, the CDR3 is TGCAGTGCTAAGGGGATGAGGGGAACAGATACGCAGTATTTT. It is translated as CSAKGMRGTDTQYF.

This clonotype was detected many times. The J gene is TRBJ1-6, the V gene TRBV4-3; D is ambiguous. The CDR3 is made up of 13 amino acids. Germline CDR1 and CDR2: LGHNA and YSLEER. V was pared by 0 bases and J by 14 bases, with 11 bases between. The CDR3 loop is CASSQERRSSLHF. In DNA form, the CDR3 reads TGCGCCAGCAGCCAAGAAAGAAGGTCCTCCCTCCACTTT.

This clonotype was seen many times. The V call is TRBV7-3, the J call TRBJ2-7, with D uncertain. The V end lost 0 bases, the J end lost 1 base, and 7 bases lay between the germline ends. Germline V gene data show CDR1 as SGHTA and CDR2 as FQGTGA. CDR3 length equals 14 residues. CDR3 in DNA: TGTGCCAGCAGCTTAACTGGGCAGTCCTACGAGCAGTACTTC. Its translation is CASSLTGQSYEQYF.

This clonotype came up a few times. CDR3 bases: TGTGCCAGCTCACCAAGTCAGGGGCCTGGCTCACCCCTCCACTTT. Its translation: CASSPSQGPGSPLHF. This chain links TRBV18 with TRBJ1-6; possibly TRBD1 for D (6 bases). Trimming left V 2 bases short and J 10 bases short, with 15 bases between. This CDR3 has 15 amino acids. From germline, CDR1 is KGHSH and CDR2 LQKENI. Looking up the rest from reference TRBV18 and TRBJ1-6 gives the full variable domain: NAGVMQNPRHLVRRRGQEARLRCSPMKGHSHVYWYRQLPEEGLKFMVYLQKENIIDESGMPKERFSAEFPKEGPSILRIQQVVRGDSAAYFCASSPSQGPGSPLHFGNGTRLTVT.

V gene TRBV4-2 combines with J gene TRBJ2-3; no reliable D call. Germline-derived CDR1 and CDR2 are LGHNA and YNFKEQ. This CDR3 has 14 amino acids. Trimming shortened V by 0 bases and J by 3 bases, and 7 bases separated the two germline ends. The CDR3 protein is CASSQEVGTDTQYF. CDR3 DNA: TGTGCCAGCAGCCAAGAGGTCGGAACAGATACGCAGTATTTT.

The V and J genes are TRBV4-1 and TRBJ1-6; tentatively, D is TRBD1 (5 bases). Germline V lookup: CDR1 MGHRA, CDR2 YSYEKL. The CDR3 totals 15 residues. V was cut by 3 bases and J by 7 bases, with 13 bases left in between. The CDR3 nucleotides read TGCGCCAGCAGCCAGGAGGGACGGCAAAATTCACCCCTCCACTTT. This translates into CASSQEGRQNSPLHF.

This clonotype has only a few counts. The chain employs TRBV6-5 and TRBJ1-6; the match to TRBD1 covers 8 bases. The CDR3 is 17 amino acids. The germline CDR1 and CDR2 sequences are MNHEY and SVGAGI. The V gene end was trimmed by 0 bases and the J gene end by 7 bases; junction bases not matched to a gene: 8. As DNA, the CDR3 is TGTGCCAGCAGTTACTCTCGTCGGACAGGGAACAATTCACCCCTCCACTTT. This encodes CASSYSRRTGNNSPLHF.

This clonotype was picked up many times. The CDR3 DNA sequence: TGCGCCAGCAGCCAAGATGAGGTAGCACGGCAGTTCTTC. The encoded protein is CASSQDEVARQFF. This rearrangement joins TRBV4-3 to TRBJ2-1, with D unresolved. Germline CDR1 reads LGHNA; CDR2 reads YSLEER. V lost 0 bases and J 12 bases, leaving 12 bases between the germline ends. The CDR3 consists of 13 residues.

This clonotype was picked up many times. The V call is TRBV9, the J call TRBJ1-1, with no clear D. The germline CDR1 and CDR2 sequences are SGDLS and YYNGEE. V was shortened by 4 bases and J by 6 bases, with 19 bases between the two germline ends. This CDR3 comprises 15 residues. CDR3 coding DNA: TGTGCCAGCAGCTCGCCGGGAGGGCTCTCCTCTGAAGCTTTCTTT. Its translation is CASSSPGGLSSEAFF.